This TCR beta chain was found in a study of T-cell reconstitution after alpha-beta-depleted transplantation in children. V trimming: 6 bases; J trimming: 1 base; junction bases outside the gene matches: 7. Germline CDR1 is SGHDT and CDR2 is YYEEEE. This CDR3 comprises 14 residues. Unique molecular identifiers tagged the TCRbeta library. TCRdb fed the PCR reads into MiXCR, producing one record per CDR3 protein. The profile shows roughly 500,000 distinct CDR3 sequences, about 12% of them singletons. Sequencing was performed on PBMCs from the stem cell graft donor, taken from the stem cell graft. The TCR originated in a human donor who donated a stem cell graft to a child with combined immunodeficiency. This sequence joins TRBV5-6 and TRBJ2-7; 7 bases are a match to TRBD1. The CDR3 is CASNGTALSYEQYF. DNA of the CDR3: TGTGCCAGCAACGGGACAGCCCTTTCCTACGAGCAGTACTTC.